The following is a T cell receptor (beta chain) sequence with its context. Its specific antigen is unknown. Base qualities are missing; no much larger clone stands one base away. TCR CDR3 regions were amplified from genomic DNA by multiplex PCR using the deep immunoSEQ assay. Extracted genomic DNA from each cell subset was distributed evenly across all wells of several immunoSEQ 96-well plates, and each plate was treated as a replicate. For sorted subsets, each replicate PCR was loaded with 200 to 250 ng genomic DNA, equivalent to 25,000 to 35,000 T cell genomes. Purified libraries were quantified with a Qubit 3.0 fluorometer, sized on a Bioanalyzer 2100, and re-quantified with the KAPA Library Quantification kit. Every immunoSEQ 96-well plate was sequenced on a separate single-read 150-cycle Illumina NextSeq 550 flow cell. The paper's processing steps were these. Because the immunoSEQ output held only junctional sequences and lacked quality scores, the filtering could not match the filtering applied to full-length reads. Sequences were annotated with PyIR, a Python wrapper for IgBLAST v1.9, using IMGT germline references to assign V/J genes and CDR3. Reads with weak V/J assignments (E-value above 1e-6), missing CDR3, stop codons, out-of-frame junctions, or ambiguous translated residues were removed. V3J clonotypes were defined as sequences sharing the same inferred V gene, J gene, and CDR3 amino acid sequence. Percentage overlap between repertoires was calculated by dividing the number of shared unique clonotypes by the size of the smaller repertoire. Richness of each repertoire was evaluated using RTK rarefaction, the Chao1 estimator, and Recon v2.1 estimates of unobserved clonotypes. Generation probabilities for all TCRbeta clonotypes obtained by the gDNA method from four donors were computed using OLGA. The table was pulled from immuneACCESS by TCRdb, which kept in-frame rearrangements only. Such tables lose some clones; where checked, under half of the loss comes from unresolved V genes, and the rest has no known cause. D and trimming come from the DNA, and the V and J calls and clone size come from that table. The sample data list under 750,000 clones, and 55% to 75% of these were observed just once. The ten largest clonotypes hold more than 1.5% of the sample.

The donors were healthy, HIV-negative adults who had no recently reported acute infections or vaccinations. Every donor was a Caucasian adult residing in Nashville, Tennessee, USA. CD4+ T cells were enriched by magnetic negative selection; naive cells were then positively selected on CD45RA, and the negative fraction formed the memory subset. Blood was collected by leukapheresis, and PBMCs were isolated by Ficoll-Histopaque density gradient centrifugation and then cryopreserved in liquid nitrogen vapor phase. Analytical flow cytometry was used to check the purity and quantity of every magnetically sorted T cell population. From each sorted fraction, genomic DNA was isolated and quantified by UV absorbance on a Nanodrop 2000c. The germline V gene supplies CDR1 SGHRS and CDR2 YFSETQ. At the junction V is shortened by 4 bases and J by 7 bases, with 15 bases in between. From its cysteine to its phenylalanine, the CDR3 spans 14 amino acids. The kept DNA is CDR3 alone, 42 bases in frame from the first base.

The data originate from a study of shared clonotypes between healthy human individuals (dated by TCRdb to the early 2020s). Study-level background: A few men and a couple of women, aged 18 to 49 years, made up the cohort. Per donor, three plates each were used for CD4 naive and CD4 memory, two for CD8 naive, and one for CD8 memory. To estimate repertoire size and how much clonotype sharing occurs between individuals, the study deeply sequenced the blood TCR repertoires of about 5 healthy adults. Different laboratories and diverse techniques were used to prepare libraries and sequence TCR repertoires, to increase sequencing depth and limit assay-specific biases. Each donor's leukapheresis produced roughly between roughly 0.85 and 9.5 billion PBMCs.

Study-wide findings and limitations: Higher generation probabilities were observed for clonotypes shared by all four sorted-subset donors than for non-shared clonotypes. Rarefaction of sorted-subset datasets indicated incomplete sequencing despite the large sequencing depth. Across a handful of donors, approximately 5% of naive CD4, over 3% of naive CD8, approximately 2.5% of memory CD4, and roughly 0.41% of memory CD8 clonotypes were shared. The small number of donors limited the genetic and exposure-history diversity represented. Naive subsets generally had larger estimated clonotype richness than memory subsets. Sampling was limited to blood, and TCR repertoires in tissue likely differ from TCR repertoires in blood. Pairwise subsampling led to the expectation that sequencing depth would affect the degree of clonotype sharing among donors.

This TCR was sampled from a woman aged 25 to 39 in good health. Recombination joined TRBV5-1 with TRBJ1-5; tentative D gene TRBD1, with 6 bases matching. Sequenced input: memory CD4+ T cells sorted from blood. This sample's cell subset or site label indicates: CD45RA-negative fraction. CDR3 protein: CASSPTGFDQPQHF. At the DNA level, the sequence is TGCGCCAGCAGCCCCACAGGGTTCGACCAGCCCCAGCATTTT.